This TCR beta chain was sequenced in a study of human T cells and chemical hapten exposure. Study-wide context: Weekly scalp doses of diphenylcyclopropenone were given to patients during the approximately 23-week study.

In the original workflow: Samples contained a median of 95,638 TCRs, with a range of about 23,224 to 700,000. TCRdb ran MiXCR on the RACE reads and lists one entry per CDR3 protein. The V and J calls follow TCRdb's processing rather than the paper's. The sample has roughly 380,000 distinct CDR3 sequences, roughly 4.6% seen once. This CDR3 is 14 amino acids long. Germline V CDR1 and CDR2: LGHNA, YSLEER. V lost 1 base to trimming and J lost 3 bases, with 9 bases between them. Study-wide results and limits: PT1 expanded TCR counts correlated positively with patch test score.

The table lists this clonotype with a few counts. What it recognizes is unknown. The time point is: pre-sensitization, week 0. Treatment noted: therapeutic diphenylcyclopropenone sensitization with weekly scalp DPC. The rearrangement joins TRBV4-3 to TRBJ1-1; D gene ambiguous. The TCR was taken from a woman between 50 and 59 years old with alopecia areata. Some clones in this sample may be carry-over from other donors' samples. The sequences come from whole blood, collected in connection with sensitization to the hapten diphenylcyclopropenone (DPC). Here the CDR3 DNA reads TGCGCCAGCAGCCAAGTTCTCGGTTACACTGAAGCTTTCTTT. This translates into CASSQVLGYTEAFF.